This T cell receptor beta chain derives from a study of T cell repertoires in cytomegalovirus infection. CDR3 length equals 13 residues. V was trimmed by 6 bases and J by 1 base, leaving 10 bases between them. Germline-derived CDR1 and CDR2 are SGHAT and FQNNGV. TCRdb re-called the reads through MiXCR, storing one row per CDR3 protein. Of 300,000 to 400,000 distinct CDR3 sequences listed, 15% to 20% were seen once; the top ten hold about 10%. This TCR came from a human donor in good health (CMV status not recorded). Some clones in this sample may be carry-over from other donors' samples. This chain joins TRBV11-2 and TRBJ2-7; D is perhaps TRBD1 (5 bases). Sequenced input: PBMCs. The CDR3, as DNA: TGTGCCAGCAGTTACACAGGATCCTACGAGCAGTACTTC. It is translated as CASSYTGSYEQYF.